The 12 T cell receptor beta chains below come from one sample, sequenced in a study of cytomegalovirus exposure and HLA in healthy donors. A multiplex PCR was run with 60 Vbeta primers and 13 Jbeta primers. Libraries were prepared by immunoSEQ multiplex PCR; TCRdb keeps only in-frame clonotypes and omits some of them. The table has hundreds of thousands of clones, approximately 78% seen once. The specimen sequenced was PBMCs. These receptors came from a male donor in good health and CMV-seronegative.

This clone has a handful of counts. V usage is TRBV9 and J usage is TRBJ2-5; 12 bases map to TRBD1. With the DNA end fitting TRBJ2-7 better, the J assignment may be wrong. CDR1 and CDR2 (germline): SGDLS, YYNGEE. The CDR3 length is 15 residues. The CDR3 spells CASSFGDRGQYEQYF. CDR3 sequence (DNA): TGTGCCAGCAGCTTTGGGGACAGGGGGCAATACGAGCAGTACTTC.

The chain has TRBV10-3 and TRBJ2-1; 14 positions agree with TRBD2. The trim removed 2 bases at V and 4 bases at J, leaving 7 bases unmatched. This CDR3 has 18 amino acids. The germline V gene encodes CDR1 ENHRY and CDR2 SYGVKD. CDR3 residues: CAISEGRLAGGRYNEQFF. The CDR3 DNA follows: TGTGCCATCAGTGAGGGGCGACTAGCGGGAGGGCGGTACAATGAGCAGTTCTTC.

This chain's CDR3 is CASSEGGNYGYTF. DNA of the CDR3: TGTGCCAGCAGTGAGGGGGGGAACTATGGCTACACCTTC. V usage is TRBV2 and J usage is TRBJ1-2; the D gene is possibly TRBD1 (5 bases). CDR3 length: 13 residues. CDR1 and CDR2 from the germline V gene are SNHLY and FYNNEI. Deletions cut 3 bases from V and 2 bases from J, with 7 bases between.

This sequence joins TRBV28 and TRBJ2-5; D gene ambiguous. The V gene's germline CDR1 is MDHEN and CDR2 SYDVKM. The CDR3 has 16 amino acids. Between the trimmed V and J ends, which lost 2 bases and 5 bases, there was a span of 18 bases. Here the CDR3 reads CASSLEAIGSVETQYF. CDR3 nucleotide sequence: TGTGCCAGCAGTTTAGAGGCGATCGGGTCAGTTGAGACCCAGTACTTC.

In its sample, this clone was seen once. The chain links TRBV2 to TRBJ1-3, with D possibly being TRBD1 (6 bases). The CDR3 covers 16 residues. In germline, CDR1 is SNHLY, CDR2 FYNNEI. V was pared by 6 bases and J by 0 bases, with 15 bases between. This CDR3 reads CASRVTGIDSGNTIYF. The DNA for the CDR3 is TGTGCCAGCAGAGTCACAGGGATAGACTCTGGAAACACCATATATTTT.

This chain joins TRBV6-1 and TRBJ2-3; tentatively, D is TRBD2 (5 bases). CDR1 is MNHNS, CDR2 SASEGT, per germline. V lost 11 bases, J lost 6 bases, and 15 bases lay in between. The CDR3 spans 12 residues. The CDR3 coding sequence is TGTGCCGCCAGGAGAGGGTCCGATACGCAGTATTTT. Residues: CAARRGSDTQYF.

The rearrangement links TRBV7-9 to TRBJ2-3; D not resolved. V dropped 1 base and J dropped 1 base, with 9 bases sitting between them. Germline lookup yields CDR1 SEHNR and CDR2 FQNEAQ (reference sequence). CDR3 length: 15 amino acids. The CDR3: CASSLGRVRTDTQYF. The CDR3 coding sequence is TGTGCCAGCAGCTTAGGGAGAGTCCGCACAGATACGCAGTATTTT.

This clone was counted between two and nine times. The CDR3 loop is CASSYVQGAPTEAFF. For the CDR3, the DNA is TGTGCCAGCAGTTATGTACAGGGGGCGCCCACTGAAGCTTTCTTT. The J gene is TRBJ1-1, the V gene TRBV7-9; 9 bases are a match to TRBD1. The J segment lost 4 bases and the V segment lost 6 bases, leaving 9 bases of the junction unmatched. CDR3 size: 15 residues. Germline values: CDR1 SEHNR, CDR2 FQNEAQ (reference sequence).

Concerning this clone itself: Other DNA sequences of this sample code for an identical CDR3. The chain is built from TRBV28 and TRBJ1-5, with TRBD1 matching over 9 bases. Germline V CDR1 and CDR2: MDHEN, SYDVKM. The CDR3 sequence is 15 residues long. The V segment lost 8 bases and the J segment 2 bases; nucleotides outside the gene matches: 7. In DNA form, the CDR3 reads TGTGCCAGCCTGTCTGGGGACAGGGGCAATCAGCCCCAGCATTTT. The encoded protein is CASLSGDRGNQPQHF.

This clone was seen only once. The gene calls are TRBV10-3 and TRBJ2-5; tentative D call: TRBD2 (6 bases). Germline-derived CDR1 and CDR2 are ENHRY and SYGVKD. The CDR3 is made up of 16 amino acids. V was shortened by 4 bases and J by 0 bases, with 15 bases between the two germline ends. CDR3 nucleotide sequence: TGTGCCATCAGTGGGGGCGAGGGAGGAGACCAAGAGACCCAGTACTTC. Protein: CAISGGEGGDQETQYF.

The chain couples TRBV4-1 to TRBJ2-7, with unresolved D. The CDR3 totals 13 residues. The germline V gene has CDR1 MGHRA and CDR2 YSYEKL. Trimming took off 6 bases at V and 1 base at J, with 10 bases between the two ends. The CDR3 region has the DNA TGCGCCAGCAGTGCCGGGTATTCCTACGAGCAGTACTTC. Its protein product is CASSAGYSYEQYF.

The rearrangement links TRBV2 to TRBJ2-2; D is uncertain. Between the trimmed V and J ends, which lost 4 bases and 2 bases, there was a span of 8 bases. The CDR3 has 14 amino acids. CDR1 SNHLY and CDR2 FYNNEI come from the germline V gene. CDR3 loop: CASSVGGNTGELFF. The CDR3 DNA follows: TGTGCCAGCAGTGTCGGCGGTAACACCGGGGAGCTGTTTTTT.